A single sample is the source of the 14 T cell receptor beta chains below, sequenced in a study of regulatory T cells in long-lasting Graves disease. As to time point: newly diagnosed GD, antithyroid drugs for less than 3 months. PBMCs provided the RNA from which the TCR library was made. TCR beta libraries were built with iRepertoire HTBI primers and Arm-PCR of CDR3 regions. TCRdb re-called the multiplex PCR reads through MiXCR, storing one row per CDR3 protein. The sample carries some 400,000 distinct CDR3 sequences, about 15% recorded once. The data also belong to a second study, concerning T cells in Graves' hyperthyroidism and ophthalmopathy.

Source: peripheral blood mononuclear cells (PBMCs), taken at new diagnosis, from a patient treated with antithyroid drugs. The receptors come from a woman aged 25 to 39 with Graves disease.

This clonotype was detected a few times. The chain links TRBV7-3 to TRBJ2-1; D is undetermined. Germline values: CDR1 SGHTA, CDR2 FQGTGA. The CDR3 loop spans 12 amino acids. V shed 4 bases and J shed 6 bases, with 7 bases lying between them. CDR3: CASSSDLNEQFF. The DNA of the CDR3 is TGTGCCAGCAGCTCGGACCTCAATGAGCAGTTCTTC. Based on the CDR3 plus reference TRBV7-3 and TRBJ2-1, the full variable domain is GAGVSQTPSNKVTEKGKYVELRCDPISGHTALYWYRQSLGQGPEFLIYFQGTGAADDSGLPNDRFFAVRPEGSVSTLKIQRTERGDSAVYLCASSSDLNEQFFGPGTRLTVL.

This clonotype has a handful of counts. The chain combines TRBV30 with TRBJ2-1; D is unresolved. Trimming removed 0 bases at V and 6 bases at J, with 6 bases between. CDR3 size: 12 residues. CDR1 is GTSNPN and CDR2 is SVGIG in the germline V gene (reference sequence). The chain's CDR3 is CAWSVVGNEQFF. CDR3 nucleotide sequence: TGTGCCTGGAGTGTTGTTGGCAATGAGCAGTTCTTC.

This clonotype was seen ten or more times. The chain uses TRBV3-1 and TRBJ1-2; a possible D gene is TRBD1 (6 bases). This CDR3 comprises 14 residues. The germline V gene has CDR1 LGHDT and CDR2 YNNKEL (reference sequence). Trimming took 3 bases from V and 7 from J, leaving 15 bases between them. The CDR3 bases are TGTGCCAGCAGCCAGGGTTACAGGGTCTCTGGCTACACCTTC. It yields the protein CASSQGYRVSGYTF.

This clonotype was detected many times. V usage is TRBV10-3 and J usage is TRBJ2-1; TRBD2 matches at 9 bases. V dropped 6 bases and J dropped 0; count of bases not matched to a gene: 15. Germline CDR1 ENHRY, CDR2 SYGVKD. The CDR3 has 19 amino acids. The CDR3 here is CAIRAGGAGTSNSYNEQFF. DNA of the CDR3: TGTGCCATCAGAGCAGGGGGGGCCGGGACTAGCAACTCCTACAATGAGCAGTTCTTC.

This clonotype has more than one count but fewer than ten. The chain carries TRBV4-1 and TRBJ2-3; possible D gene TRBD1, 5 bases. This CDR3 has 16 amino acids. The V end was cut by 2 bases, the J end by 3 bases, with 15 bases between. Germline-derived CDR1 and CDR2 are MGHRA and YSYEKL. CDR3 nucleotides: TGCGCCAGCAGCCAAACAACAGGCTTCCGAACAGATACGCAGTATTTT. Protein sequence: CASSQTTGFRTDTQYF.

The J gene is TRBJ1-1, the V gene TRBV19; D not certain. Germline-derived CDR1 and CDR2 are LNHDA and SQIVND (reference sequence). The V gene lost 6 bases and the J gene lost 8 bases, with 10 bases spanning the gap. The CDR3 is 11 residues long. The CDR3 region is CASRWGAEAFF. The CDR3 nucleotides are TGTGCCAGTAGGTGGGGAGCCGAAGCTTTCTTT.

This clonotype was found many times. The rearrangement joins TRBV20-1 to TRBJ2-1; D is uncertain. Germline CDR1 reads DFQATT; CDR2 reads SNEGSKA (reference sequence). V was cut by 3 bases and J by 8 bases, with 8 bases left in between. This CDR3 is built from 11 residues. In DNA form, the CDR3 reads TGCAGTGCTAGTCTGGTTTATGAGCAGTTCTTC. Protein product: CSASLVYEQFF.

The CDR3 loop reads CSARDYPETYEQYF. CDR3 in DNA: TGCAGTGCTAGAGATTATCCAGAGACCTACGAGCAGTACTTC. This chain uses TRBV20-1 with TRBJ2-7, with D hard to call. The V end was cut by 0 bases, the J end by 2 bases, with 11 bases between. The V gene's germline CDR1 is DFQATT and CDR2 SNEGSKA (reference sequence). The CDR3 extends over 14 amino acids.

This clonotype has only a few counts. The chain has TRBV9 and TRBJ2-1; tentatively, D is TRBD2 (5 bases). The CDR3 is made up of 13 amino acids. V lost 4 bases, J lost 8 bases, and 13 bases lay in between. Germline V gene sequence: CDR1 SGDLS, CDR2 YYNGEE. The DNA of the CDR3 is TGTGCCAGCAGCCCCGGGAACCAGTATGAGCAGTTCTTC. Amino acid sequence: CASSPGNQYEQFF.

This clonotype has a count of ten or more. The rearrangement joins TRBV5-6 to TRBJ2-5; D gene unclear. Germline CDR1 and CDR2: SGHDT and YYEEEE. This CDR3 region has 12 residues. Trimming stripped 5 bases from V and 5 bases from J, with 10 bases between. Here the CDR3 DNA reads TGTGCCAGCAGTTACCACCGGGAGACCCAGTACTTC. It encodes CASSYHRETQYF. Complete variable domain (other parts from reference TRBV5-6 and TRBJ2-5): DAGVTQSPTHLIKTRGQQVTLRCSPKSGHDTVSWYQQALGQGPQFIFQYYEEEERQRGNFPDRFSGHQFPNYSSELNVNALLLGDSALYLCASSYHRETQYFGPGTRLLVL.

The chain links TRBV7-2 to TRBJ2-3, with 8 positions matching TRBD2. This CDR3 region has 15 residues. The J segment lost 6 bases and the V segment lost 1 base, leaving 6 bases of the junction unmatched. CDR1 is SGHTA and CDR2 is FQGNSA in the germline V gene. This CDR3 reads CASSLVYGGGDTQYF. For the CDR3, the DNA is TGTGCCAGCAGCTTAGTGTACGGCGGGGGGGATACGCAGTATTTT.

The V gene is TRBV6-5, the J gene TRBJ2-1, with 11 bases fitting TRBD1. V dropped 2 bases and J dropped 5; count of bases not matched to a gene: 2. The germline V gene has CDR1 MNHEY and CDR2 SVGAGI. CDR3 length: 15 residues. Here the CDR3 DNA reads TGTGCCAGCAGTTACGGACAGGGGGCCAACAATGAGCAGTTCTTC. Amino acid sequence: CASSYGQGANNEQFF.

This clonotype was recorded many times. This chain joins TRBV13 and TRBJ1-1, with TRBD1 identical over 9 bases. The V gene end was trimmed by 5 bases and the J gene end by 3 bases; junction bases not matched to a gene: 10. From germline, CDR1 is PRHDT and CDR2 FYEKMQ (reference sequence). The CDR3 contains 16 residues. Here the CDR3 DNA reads TGTGCCAGCAGCCCCACAGGGGGCGAAGGGGACACTGAAGCTTTCTTT. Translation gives CASSPTGGEGDTEAFF.

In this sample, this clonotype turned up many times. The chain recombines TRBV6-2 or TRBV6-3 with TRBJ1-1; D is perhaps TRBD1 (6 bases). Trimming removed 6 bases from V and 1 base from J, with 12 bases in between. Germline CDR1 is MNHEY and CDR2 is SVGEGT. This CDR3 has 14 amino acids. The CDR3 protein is CASRSQGGNTEAFF. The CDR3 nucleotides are TGTGCCAGCAGGTCACAGGGAGGGAACACTGAAGCTTTCTTT.